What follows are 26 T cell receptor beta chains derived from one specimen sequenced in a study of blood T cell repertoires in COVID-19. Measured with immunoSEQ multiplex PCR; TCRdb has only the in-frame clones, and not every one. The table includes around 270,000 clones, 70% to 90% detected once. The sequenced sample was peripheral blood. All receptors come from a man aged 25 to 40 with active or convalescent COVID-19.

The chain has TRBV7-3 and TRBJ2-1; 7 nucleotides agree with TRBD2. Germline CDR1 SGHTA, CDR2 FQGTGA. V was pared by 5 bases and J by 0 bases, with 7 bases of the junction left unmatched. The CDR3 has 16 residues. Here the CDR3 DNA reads TGTGCCAGCAGCCTGCCTAGCGGCAGCTCCTACAATGAGCAGTTCTTC. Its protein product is CASSLPSGSSYNEQFF.

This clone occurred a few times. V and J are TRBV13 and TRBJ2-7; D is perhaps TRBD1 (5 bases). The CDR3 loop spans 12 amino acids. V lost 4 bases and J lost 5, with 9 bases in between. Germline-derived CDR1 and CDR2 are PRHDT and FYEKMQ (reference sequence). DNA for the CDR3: TGTGCCAGCAGCTCCAGGGTTGACGAGCAGTACTTC. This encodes CASSSRVDEQYF.

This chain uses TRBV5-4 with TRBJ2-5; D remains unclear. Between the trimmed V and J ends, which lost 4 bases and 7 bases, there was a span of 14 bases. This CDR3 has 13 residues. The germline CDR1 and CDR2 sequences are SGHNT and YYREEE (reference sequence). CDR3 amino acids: CASSPEPMSTQYF. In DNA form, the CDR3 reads TGTGCCAGCAGCCCGGAGCCAATGTCGACCCAGTACTTC.

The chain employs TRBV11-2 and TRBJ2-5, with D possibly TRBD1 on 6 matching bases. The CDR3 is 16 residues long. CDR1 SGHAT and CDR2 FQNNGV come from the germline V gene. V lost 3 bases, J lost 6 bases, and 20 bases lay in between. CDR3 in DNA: TGTGCCAGCAGCTTGGGTTGGGCAAACAGGGAAAAGACCCAGTACTTC. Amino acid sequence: CASSLGWANREKTQYF. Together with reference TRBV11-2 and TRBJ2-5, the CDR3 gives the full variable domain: EAGVAQSPRYKIIEKRQSVAFWCNPISGHATLYWYQQILGQGPKLLIQFQNNGVVDDSQLPKDRFSAERLKGVDSTLKIQPAKLEDSAVYLCASSLGWANREKTQYFGPGTRLLVL.

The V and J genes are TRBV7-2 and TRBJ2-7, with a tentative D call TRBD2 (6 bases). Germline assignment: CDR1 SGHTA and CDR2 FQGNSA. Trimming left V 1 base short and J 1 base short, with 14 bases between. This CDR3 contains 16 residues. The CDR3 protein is CASSLVPGVASYEQYF. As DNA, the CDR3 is TGTGCCAGCAGCTTAGTCCCGGGGGTCGCTTCCTACGAGCAGTACTTC.

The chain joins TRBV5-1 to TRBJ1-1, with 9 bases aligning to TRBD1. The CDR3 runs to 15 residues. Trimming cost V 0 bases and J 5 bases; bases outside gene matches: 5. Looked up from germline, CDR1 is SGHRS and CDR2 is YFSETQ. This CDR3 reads CASSLETGGVTEAFF. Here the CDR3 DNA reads TGCGCCAGCAGCTTGGAGACAGGGGGAGTGACTGAAGCTTTCTTT. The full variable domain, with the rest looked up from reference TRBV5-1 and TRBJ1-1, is KAGVTQTPRYLIKTRGQQVTLSCSPISGHRSVSWYQQTPGQGLQFLFEYFSETQRNKGNFPGRFSGRQFSNSRSEMNVSTLELGDSALYLCASSLETGGVTEAFFGQGTRLTVV.

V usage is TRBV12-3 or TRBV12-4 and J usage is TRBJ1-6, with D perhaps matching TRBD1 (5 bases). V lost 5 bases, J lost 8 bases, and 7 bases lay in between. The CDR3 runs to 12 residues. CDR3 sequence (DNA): TGTGCCAGCAGTCAGGGTTATTCACCCCTCCACTTT. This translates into CASSQGYSPLHF.

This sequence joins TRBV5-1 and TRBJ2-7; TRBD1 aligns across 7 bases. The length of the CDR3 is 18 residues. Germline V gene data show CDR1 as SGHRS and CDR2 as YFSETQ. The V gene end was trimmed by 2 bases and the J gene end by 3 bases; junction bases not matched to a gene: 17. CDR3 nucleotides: TGCGCCAGCAGCTTACGAGCCGGGACAGAGTTGAGGGACTACGAGCAGTACTTC. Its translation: CASSLRAGTELRDYEQYF. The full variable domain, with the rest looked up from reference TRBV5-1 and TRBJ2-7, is KAGVTQTPRYLIKTRGQQVTLSCSPISGHRSVSWYQQTPGQGLQFLFEYFSETQRNKGNFPGRFSGRQFSNSRSEMNVSTLELGDSALYLCASSLRAGTELRDYEQYFGPGTRLTVT.

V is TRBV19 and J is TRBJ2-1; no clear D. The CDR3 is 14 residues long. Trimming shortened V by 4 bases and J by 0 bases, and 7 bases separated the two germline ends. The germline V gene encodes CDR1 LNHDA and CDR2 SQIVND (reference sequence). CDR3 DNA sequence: TGTGCCAGTAGTACGGTTTCCTCCTACAATGAGCAGTTCTTC. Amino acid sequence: CASSTVSSYNEQFF.

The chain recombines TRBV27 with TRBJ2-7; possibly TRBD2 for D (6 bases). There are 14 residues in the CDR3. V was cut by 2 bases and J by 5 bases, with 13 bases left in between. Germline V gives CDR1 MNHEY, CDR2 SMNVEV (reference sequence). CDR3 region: CASSLDGTGDEQYF. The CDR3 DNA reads TGTGCCAGCAGTTTAGATGGAACGGGGGACGAGCAGTACTTC.

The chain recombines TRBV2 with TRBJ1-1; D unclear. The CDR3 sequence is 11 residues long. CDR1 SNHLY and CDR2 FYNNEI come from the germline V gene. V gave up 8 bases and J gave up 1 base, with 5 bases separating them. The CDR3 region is CASEQNTEAFF. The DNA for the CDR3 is TGTGCCAGCGAGCAGAACACTGAAGCTTTCTTT.

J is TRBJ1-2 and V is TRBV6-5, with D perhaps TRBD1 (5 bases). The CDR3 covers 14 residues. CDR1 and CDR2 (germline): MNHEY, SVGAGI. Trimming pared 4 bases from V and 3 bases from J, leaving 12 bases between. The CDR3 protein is CASSSDRRYYGYTF. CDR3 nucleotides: TGTGCCAGCAGTTCCGACAGAAGGTACTATGGCTACACCTTC.

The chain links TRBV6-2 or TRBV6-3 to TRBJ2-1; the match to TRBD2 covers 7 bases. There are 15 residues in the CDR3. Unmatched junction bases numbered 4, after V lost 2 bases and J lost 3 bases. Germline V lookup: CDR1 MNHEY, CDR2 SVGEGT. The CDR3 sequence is CASSYGAGDYNEQFF. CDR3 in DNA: TGTGCCAGCAGTTACGGTGCGGGGGACTACAATGAGCAGTTCTTC.

The CDR3 region is CASKTLSTDTQYF. CDR3 DNA sequence: TGTGCCAGTAAAACCCTAAGCACAGATACGCAGTATTTT. The J gene is TRBJ2-3, the V gene TRBV6-5; D ambiguous. Germline CDR1 is MNHEY and CDR2 is SVGAGI. This CDR3 is 13 amino acids long. Trimming stripped 9 bases from V and 0 bases from J, with 10 bases between.

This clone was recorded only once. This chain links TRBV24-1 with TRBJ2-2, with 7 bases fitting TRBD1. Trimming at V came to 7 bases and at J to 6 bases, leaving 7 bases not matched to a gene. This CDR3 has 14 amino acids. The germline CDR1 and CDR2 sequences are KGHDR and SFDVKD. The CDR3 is CATSTGEKAGELFF. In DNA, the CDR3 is TGTGCCACCAGCACAGGGGAGAAAGCCGGGGAGCTGTTTTTT.

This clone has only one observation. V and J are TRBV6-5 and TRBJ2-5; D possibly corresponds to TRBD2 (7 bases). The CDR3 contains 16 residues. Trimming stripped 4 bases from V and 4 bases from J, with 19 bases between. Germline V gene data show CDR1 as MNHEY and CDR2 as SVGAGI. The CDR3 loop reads CASSFIPGGGGETQYF. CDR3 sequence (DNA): TGTGCCAGCAGTTTCATCCCGGGGGGCGGGGGAGAGACCCAGTACTTC.

CDR3 region: CASSQGTTGGVASPLHF. CDR3 nucleotide sequence: TGCGCCAGCAGCCAAGGGACTACAGGGGGTGTTGCTTCACCCCTCCACTTT. The chain has TRBV4-1 and TRBJ1-6; 8 nucleotides match TRBD1. V gave up 1 base and J gave up 9 bases; unmatched junction bases: 11. The CDR3 covers 17 residues. Germline CDR1 MGHRA, CDR2 YSYEKL.

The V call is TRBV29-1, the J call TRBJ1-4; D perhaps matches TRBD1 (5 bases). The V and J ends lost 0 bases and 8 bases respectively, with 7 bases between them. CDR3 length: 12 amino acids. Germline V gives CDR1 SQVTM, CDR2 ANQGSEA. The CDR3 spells CSVEEGGEKLFF. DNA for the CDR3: TGCAGCGTTGAAGAGGGGGGGGAAAAACTGTTTTTT.

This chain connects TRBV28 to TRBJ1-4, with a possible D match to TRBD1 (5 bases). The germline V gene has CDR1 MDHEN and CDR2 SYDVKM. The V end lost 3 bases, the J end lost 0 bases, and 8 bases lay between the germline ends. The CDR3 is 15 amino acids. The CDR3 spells CASSFGGSTNEKLFF. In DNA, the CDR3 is TGTGCCAGCAGTTTCGGGGGGTCAACTAATGAAAAACTGTTTTTT. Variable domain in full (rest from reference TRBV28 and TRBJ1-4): DVKVTQSSRYLVKRTGEKVFLECVQDMDHENMFWYRQDPGLGLRLIYFSYDVKMKEKGDIPEGYSVSREKKERFSLILESASTNQTSMYLCASSFGGSTNEKLFFGSGTQLSVL.

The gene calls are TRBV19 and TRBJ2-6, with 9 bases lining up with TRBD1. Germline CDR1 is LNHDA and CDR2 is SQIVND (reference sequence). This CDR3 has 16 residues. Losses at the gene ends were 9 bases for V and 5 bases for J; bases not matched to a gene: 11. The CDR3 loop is CASSGGQGVRANVLTF. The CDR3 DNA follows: TGTGCCAGCTCCGGGGGACAGGGTGTAAGGGCCAACGTCCTGACTTTC.

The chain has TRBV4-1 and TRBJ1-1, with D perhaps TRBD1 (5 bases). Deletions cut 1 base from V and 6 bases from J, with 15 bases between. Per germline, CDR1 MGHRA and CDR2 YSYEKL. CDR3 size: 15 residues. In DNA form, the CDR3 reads TGCGCCAGCAGCCAAGTATGGGAGGGGAGTCCTGAAGCTTTCTTT. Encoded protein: CASSQVWEGSPEAFF.

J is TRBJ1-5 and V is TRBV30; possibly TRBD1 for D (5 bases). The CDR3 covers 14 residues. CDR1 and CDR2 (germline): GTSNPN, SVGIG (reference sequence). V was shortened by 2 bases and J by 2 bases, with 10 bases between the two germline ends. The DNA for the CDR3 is TGTGCCTGGAGTTTGGGGGAGGGCAATCAGCCCCAGCATTTT. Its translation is CAWSLGEGNQPQHF.

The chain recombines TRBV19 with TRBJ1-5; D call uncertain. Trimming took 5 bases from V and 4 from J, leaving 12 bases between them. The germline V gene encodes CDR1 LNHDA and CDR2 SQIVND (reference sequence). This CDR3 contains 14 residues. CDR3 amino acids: CASSGEAANQPQHF. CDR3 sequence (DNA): TGTGCCAGTAGTGGGGAGGCAGCAAATCAGCCCCAGCATTTT.

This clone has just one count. For the CDR3, the DNA is TGCGCCAGCAGCCAAGTGGGACAGTGGGACGAGCAGTACTTC. Translation gives CASSQVGQWDEQYF. This sequence joins TRBV4-1 and TRBJ2-7, with TRBD1 identical over 7 bases. V shed 1 base and J 5 bases; nucleotides not matched to a gene: 5. This CDR3 contains 14 residues. The germline V gene has CDR1 MGHRA and CDR2 YSYEKL.

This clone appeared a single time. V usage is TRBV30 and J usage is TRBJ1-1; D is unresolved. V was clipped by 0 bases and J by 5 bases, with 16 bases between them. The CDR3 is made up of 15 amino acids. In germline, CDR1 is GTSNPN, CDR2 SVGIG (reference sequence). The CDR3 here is CAWSVGRDEGTEAFF. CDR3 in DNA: TGTGCCTGGAGTGTCGGTAGGGATGAGGGAACTGAAGCTTTCTTT.

The CDR3 DNA sequence: TGTGCCAGCTCGGGGCGGCGGGGGGGCCGAGAGACCCAGTACTTC. It yields the protein CASSGRRGGRETQYF. This chain connects TRBV2 to TRBJ2-5, with 9 nucleotides matching TRBD2. The CDR3 extends over 15 amino acids. V lost 8 bases to trimming and J lost 4 bases; unmatched junction nucleotides: 11. Germline CDR1 is SNHLY and CDR2 is FYNNEI.